The clone carrying this T cell receptor beta chain has more than one count but fewer than ten. As yet, its antigen is unknown. The sample is drawn from a study of early T cells in non-severe SARS-CoV-2 infection. Study context: Unsorted whole-blood RNA was sequenced in bulk, leaving chains unpaired. The study's findings and limits: The study's VDJdb matching favored anti-spike CD8 responses and missed private and CD4 specificities.

There are 16 residues in the CDR3. In the library, individual cDNA molecules carried attached unique molecular identifiers. TCRdb fed the 5' RACE reads into MiXCR, producing one record per CDR3 protein. The data show tens of thousands of distinct CDR3 sequences, 12% to 15% seen once. The sequenced material came from whole blood. The chain employs TRBV21-1 and TRBJ2-3; the table names TRBD2, a call not compared with the DNA. TRBV21-1 is noted as a pseudogene. The sequence was obtained from an adult who was a healthcare worker with PCR-confirmed SARS-CoV-2 infection or an uninfected control (not recorded which). The DNA of the CDR3 is TGTGCCAGCAGAGGGGGGCTAGTCGCCCCACCAGATACGCAGTATTTT. Its translation is CASRGGLVAPPDTQYF.